This TCR beta chain was recorded in a study of blood T cell repertoires in COVID-19 (TCRdb year 2020). Turning to the overall study: Collaborator samples came from the United States, Italy and Spain and covered acute and convalescent phases of COVID-19. Deeply sampled blood TCRbeta repertoires from subjects exposed to, actively infected with, or recovered from COVID-19 were included in the dataset. The repertoires were made available in a free public database intended to serve as a resource for research on the immune response to SARS-CoV-2. HLA class I and class II types, where available, came from metadata supplied by the sample provider rather than from assay-based typing. The prospective study material was composed of cDNA or gDNA derived from T cells, B-cell-depleted T cells, or PBMCs. The sample metadata nearly always contained a de-identified subject ID, COVID-19 status, age in years and sex. Samples were obtained from the ongoing ImmuneRACE study (first 160 participants) and from over a thousand subjects provided by 6 global collaborators.

General findings and caveats noted by the study authors: The amount of clinical and demographic metadata varied by source and participant and was provided uncurated.

TCRbeta CDR3 regions were amplified from genomic DNA using the immunoSEQ Assay, a bias-controlled multiplex PCR. The original methods were these. Within the assay, amplification of reference gene primers was used to estimate how many nucleated cells each sample contained. Sequence reads were collapsed and filtered to measure the absolute abundance of every unique TCRbeta CDR3 rearrangement. Productive Simpson clonality was computed per sample as the square root of Simpson's diversity index over productive rearrangements. This is the immuneACCESS table as TCRdb keeps it, with only in-frame sequences that have V and J called. A part of the clones is gone; compared with another copy, unresolved V genes explain less than half, and the rest is unexplained. The D gene and trimming were derived from the DNA, and the V and J assignments and clone size from that table. This sample is represented by roughly 100,000 clones; 89% of them were singletons. 3% to 4% of the sample belongs to the ten largest clones.

Collaborating institutions collected whole blood in K2EDTA tubes following their own protocols. Collaborator samples were shipped for TCRbeta analysis as frozen whole blood, isolated PBMCs, or DNA extracted from either sample type. CDR1 is given as MDHEN and CDR2 as SYDVKM, both from the germline V gene. Clipping removes 7 bases from V and 4 bases from J, with 3 as the unmatched junction base count. The CDR3 runs 14 residues from the cysteine to the phenylalanine. Left in the record is the CDR3 DNA by itself, 42 bases read in frame from the first base. A word on this clone: Its antigen is unknown. Per-base quality was not reported, and no clone a single base away is much larger than it.

The V and J genes are TRBV28 and TRBJ2-1, with TRBD2 matching 11 junction bases. The clonotype originates from a woman in her seventies with acute or convalescent COVID-19. The sample consisted of peripheral blood. The nucleotides are TGTGCCAGCACACTAGCGGGAGCATACAATGAGCAGTTCTTC. It is translated as CASTLAGAYNEQFF.